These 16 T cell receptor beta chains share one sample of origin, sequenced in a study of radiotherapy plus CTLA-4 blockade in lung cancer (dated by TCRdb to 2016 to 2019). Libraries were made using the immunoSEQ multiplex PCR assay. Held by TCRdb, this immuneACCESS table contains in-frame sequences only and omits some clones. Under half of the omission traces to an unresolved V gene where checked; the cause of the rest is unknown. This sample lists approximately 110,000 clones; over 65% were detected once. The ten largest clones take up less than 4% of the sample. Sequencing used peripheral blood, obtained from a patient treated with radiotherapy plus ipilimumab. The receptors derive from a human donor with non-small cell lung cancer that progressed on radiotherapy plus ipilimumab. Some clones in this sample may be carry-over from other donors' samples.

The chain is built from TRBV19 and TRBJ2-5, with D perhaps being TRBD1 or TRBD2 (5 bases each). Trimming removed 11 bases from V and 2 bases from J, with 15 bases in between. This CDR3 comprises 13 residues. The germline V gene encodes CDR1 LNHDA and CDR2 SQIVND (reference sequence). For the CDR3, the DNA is TGTGCCGTTTGGGACGGAACTCAAGAGACCCAGTACTTC. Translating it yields CAVWDGTQETQYF. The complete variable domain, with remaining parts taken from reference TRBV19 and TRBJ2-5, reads DGGITQSPKYLFRKEGQNVTLSCEQNLNHDAMYWYRQDPGQGLRLIYYSQIVNDFQKGDIAEGYSVSREKKESFPLTVTSAQKNPTAFYLCAVWDGTQETQYFGPGTRLLVL.

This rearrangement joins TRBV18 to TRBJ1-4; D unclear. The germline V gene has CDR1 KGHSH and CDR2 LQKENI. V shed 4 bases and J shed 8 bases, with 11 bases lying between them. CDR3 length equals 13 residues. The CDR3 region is CASSRKTDEKLFF. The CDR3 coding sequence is TGTGCCAGCTCACGTAAAACCGACGAAAAACTGTTTTTT.

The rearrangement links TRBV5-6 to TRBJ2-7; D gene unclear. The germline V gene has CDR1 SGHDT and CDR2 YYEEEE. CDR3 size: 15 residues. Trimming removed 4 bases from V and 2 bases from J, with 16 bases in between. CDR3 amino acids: CASSTLGERTYEQYF. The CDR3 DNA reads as TGTGCCAGCAGCACACTTGGCGAGAGGACCTACGAGCAGTACTTC.

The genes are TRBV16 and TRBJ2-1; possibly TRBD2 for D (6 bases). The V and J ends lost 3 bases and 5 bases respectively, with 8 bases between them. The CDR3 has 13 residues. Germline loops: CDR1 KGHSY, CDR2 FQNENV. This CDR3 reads CASSQGLNNEQFF. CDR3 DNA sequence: TGTGCCAGCAGCCAGGGACTCAACAATGAGCAGTTCTTC.

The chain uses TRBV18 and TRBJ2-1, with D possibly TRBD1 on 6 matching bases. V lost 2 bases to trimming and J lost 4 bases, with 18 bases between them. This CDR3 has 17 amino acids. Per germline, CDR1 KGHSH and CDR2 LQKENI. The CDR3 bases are TGTGCCAGCTCACCAGGGCCGGGCAAACAGGGATACAATGAGCAGTTCTTC. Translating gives CASSPGPGKQGYNEQFF. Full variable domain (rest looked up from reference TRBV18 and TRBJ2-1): NAGVMQNPRHLVRRRGQEARLRCSPMKGHSHVYWYRQLPEEGLKFMVYLQKENIIDESGMPKERFSAEFPKEGPSILRIQQVVRGDSAAYFCASSPGPGKQGYNEQFFGPGTRLTVL.

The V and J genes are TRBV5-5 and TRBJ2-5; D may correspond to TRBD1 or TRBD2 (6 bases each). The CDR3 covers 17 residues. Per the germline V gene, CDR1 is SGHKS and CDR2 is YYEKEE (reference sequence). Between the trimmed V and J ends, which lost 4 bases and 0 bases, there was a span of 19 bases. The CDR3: CASSPRWGARYQETQYF. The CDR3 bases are TGTGCCAGCAGCCCCCGCTGGGGGGCAAGGTACCAAGAGACCCAGTACTTC.

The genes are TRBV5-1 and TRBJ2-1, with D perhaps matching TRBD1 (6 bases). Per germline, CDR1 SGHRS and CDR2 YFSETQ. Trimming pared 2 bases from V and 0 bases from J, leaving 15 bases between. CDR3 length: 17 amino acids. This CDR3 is CASSLLTGFSSYNEQFF. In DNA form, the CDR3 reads TGCGCCAGCAGCTTATTGACAGGCTTCAGCTCCTACAATGAGCAGTTCTTC.

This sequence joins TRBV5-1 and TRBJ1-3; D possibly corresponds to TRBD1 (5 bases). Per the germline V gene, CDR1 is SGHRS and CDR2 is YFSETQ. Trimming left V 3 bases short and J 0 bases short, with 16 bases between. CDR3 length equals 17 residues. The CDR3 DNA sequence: TGCGCCAGCAGCTACTTAGGGGATTCCGGCTCTGGAAACACCATATATTTT. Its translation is CASSYLGDSGSGNTIYF.

CDR3 sequence reads: CASSVVPGLTYEQYF. CDR3 DNA: TGTGCCAGCAGCGTAGTGCCAGGACTTACCTACGAGCAGTACTTC. The chain couples TRBV9 to TRBJ2-7, with TRBD2 as a possible D gene (5 bases). The germline V gene has CDR1 SGDLS and CDR2 YYNGEE. The V gene lost 0 bases and the J gene lost 2 bases, with 12 bases spanning the gap. There are 15 residues in the CDR3.

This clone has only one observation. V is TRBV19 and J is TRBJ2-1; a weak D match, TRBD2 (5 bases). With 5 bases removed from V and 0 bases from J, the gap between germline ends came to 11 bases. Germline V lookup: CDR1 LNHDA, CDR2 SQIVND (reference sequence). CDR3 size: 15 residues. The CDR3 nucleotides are TGTGCCAGTAGTGCCCGGGATTTCTCCTACAATGAGCAGTTCTTC. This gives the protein CASSARDFSYNEQFF.

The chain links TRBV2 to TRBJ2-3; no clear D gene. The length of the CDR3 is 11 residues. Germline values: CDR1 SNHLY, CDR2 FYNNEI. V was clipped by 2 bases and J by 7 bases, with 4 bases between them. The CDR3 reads CASSEYYTQYF. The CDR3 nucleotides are TGTGCCAGCAGTGAATACTATACGCAGTATTTT. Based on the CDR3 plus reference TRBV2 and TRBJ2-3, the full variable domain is EPEVTQTPSHQVTQMGQEVILRCVPISNHLYFYWYRQILGQKVEFLVSFYNNEISEKSEIFDDQFSVERPDGSNFTLKIRSTKLEDSAMYFCASSEYYTQYFGPGTRLTVL.

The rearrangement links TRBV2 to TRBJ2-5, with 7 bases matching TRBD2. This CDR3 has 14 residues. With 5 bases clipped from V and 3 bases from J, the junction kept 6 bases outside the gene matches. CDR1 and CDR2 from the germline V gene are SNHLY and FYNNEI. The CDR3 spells CASSIRLAEETQYF. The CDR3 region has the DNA TGTGCCAGCAGTATACGACTAGCAGAAGAGACCCAGTACTTC.

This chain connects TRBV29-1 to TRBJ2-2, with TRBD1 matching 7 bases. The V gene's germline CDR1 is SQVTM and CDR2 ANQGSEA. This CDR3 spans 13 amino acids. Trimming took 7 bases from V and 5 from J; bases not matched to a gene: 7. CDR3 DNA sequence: TGCAGCGCCAGGGGGTTTGGTACCGGGGAGCTGTTTTTT. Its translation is CSARGFGTGELFF.

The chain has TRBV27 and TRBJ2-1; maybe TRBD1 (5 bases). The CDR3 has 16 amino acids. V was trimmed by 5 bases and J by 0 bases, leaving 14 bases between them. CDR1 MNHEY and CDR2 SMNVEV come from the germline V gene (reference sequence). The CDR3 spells CASSRQTGISYNEQFF. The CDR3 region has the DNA TGTGCCAGCAGTCGACAAACAGGTATCTCCTACAATGAGCAGTTCTTC.

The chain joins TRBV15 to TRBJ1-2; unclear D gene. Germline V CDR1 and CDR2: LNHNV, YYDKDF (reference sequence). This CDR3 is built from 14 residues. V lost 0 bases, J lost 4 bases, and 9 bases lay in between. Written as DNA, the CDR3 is TGTGCCACCAGCAGAGATGGCAGCACCTATGGCTACACCTTC. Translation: CATSRDGSTYGYTF.

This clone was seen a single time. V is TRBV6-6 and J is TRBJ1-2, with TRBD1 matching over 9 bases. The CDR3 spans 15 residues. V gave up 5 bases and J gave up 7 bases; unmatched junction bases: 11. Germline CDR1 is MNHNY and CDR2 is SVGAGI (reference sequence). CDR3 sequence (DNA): TGTGCCAGCAGTACTTCCAGGACAGGGGATTTTGGCTACACCTTC. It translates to CASSTSRTGDFGYTF.